This is a list of T cell receptor beta chains from one sample in a study of blood T cells in healthy people across ages. TCRdb re-called the 5' RACE reads with MiXCR, one entry per CDR3 protein. The table lists roughly 1,800,000 distinct CDR3 sequences, 49% of them singletons, with roughly 2.1% in the top ten. Sequenced input: blood. The receptors derive from a woman between 35 and 50 years old in good health. Each CDR3 is given without its conserved first and last residue.

TRBJ1-2 | TRBV7-9 | 14 | ARSFNRGPQSYGYT
TRBJ1-4 | TRBV6-6 | 14 | ASSFFFQGGEKGLF
TRBJ2-2 | TRBV5-1 | 13 | ASSKEGKNTGELF
TRBJ2-7 | TRBV9 | 12 | ASKKEPSSYEQY
TRBJ2-1 | TRBV6-5 | 13 | ASRDDRGFFNEQF
TRBJ2-3 | TRBV10-3 | 15 | AISRGTSGGSTDTQY
TRBJ2-1 | TRBV4-3 | 11 | ASSQDGPSGQF
TRBJ2-1 | TRBV20-1 | 12 | SARPPSGSVGQF
TRBJ2-7 | TRBV28 | 12 | ASGTDSVSYEQY
TRBJ2-2 | TRBV5-1 | 12 | ASSLEQGPGELF
TRBJ2-3 | TRBV20-1 | 14 | SARKIGGTTTDTQY
TRBJ1-2 | TRBV20-1 | 11 | SAQPDRGKGYT
TRBJ2-3 | TRBV27 | 14 | ASSSPGTSSTDTQY